The 10 T cell receptor beta chains in this list originate from one sample, sequenced in a study of blood T cell repertoires in COVID-19. Profiled with immunoSEQ multiplex PCR; TCRdb holds only in-frame clones, not every one. The sample consists of about 210,000 clones, just over 90% of them appearing once. The sample was peripheral blood. These receptors were obtained from a man between 25 and 39 years old with acute or convalescent COVID-19.

This clone has only one observation. The chain combines TRBV2 with TRBJ1-4; a weak D match, TRBD1 (5 bases). The germline V gene encodes CDR1 SNHLY and CDR2 FYNNEI. Trimming removed 6 bases at V and 3 bases at J, with 14 bases between. The CDR3 totals 15 residues. The CDR3 reads CASSKTGGSNEKLFF. The CDR3 bases are TGTGCCAGCAGCAAGACTGGGGGGTCTAATGAAAAACTGTTTTTT.

Points on this clone: The sample contains more than one DNA sequence encoding this CDR3. The V and J genes are TRBV18 and TRBJ1-1; weak D call: TRBD1 (6 bases). The germline CDR1 and CDR2 sequences are KGHSH and LQKENI. CDR3 length: 13 amino acids. Trimming took 3 bases from V and 5 from J, leaving 10 bases between them. The CDR3 DNA is TGTGCCAGCTCACCTACTACAGGGACTGAAGCTTTCTTT. This sequence encodes CASSPTTGTEAFF. The variable domain in full, completed from reference TRBV18 and TRBJ1-1, reads NAGVMQNPRHLVRRRGQEARLRCSPMKGHSHVYWYRQLPEEGLKFMVYLQKENIIDESGMPKERFSAEFPKEGPSILRIQQVVRGDSAAYFCASSPTTGTEAFFGQGTRLTVV.

CDR3 DNA sequence: TGTGCCGCCTCGGGGGGGGTGTTGAGCGAGCAGTACTTC. Translated, it gives CAASGGVLSEQYF. The chain employs TRBV28 and TRBJ2-7; TRBD2 aligns across 8 bases. With 11 bases clipped from V and 6 bases from J, the junction kept 12 bases outside the gene matches. Germline V gene data show CDR1 as MDHEN and CDR2 as SYDVKM. The CDR3 runs to 13 residues.

CDR3 nucleotide sequence: TGTGCCAGCTCCGCGGGACAGGGGTTGGAGACCCAGTACTTC. This translates into CASSAGQGLETQYF. The rearrangement uses TRBV18 and TRBJ2-5, with 10 bases identical to TRBD1. The CDR3 length is 14 residues. The trim removed 6 bases at V and 5 bases at J, leaving 6 bases unmatched. The germline V gene encodes CDR1 KGHSH and CDR2 LQKENI.

The V gene is TRBV28, the J gene TRBJ1-3; perhaps TRBD1 as D (6 bases). There are 15 residues in the CDR3. Germline assignment: CDR1 MDHEN and CDR2 SYDVKM. V gave up 2 bases and J gave up 3 bases, with 11 bases separating them. The CDR3, as DNA: TGTGCCAGCAGTTTACAGGGGCTGGTTGGAAACACCATATATTTT. It is translated as CASSLQGLVGNTIYF.

The chain is built from TRBV5-1 and TRBJ1-1; TRBD1 is a possible D gene (5 bases). CDR3 length: 15 amino acids. Trimming removed 0 bases at V and 1 base at J, with 10 bases between. Germline V gives CDR1 SGHRS, CDR2 YFSETQ. Written as DNA, the CDR3 is TGCGCCAGCAGCTTGGGCCCAGGGTGGAACACTGAAGCTTTCTTT. It encodes CASSLGPGWNTEAFF.

The rearrangement links TRBV7-2 to TRBJ1-3; no reliable D call. Germline values: CDR1 SGHTA, CDR2 FQGNSA. The CDR3 contains 15 residues. Trimming removed 7 bases from V and 0 bases from J, with 13 bases in between. The CDR3 loop is CASTHTGDSGNTIYF. In DNA, the CDR3 is TGTGCCAGCACCCATACCGGGGACTCTGGAAACACCATATATTTT.

This clone was seen just once. The V and J genes are TRBV5-1 and TRBJ2-5; TRBD1 aligns across 8 bases. V was pared by 1 base and J by 4 bases, with 9 bases of the junction left unmatched. CDR3 length equals 16 residues. Germline V gives CDR1 SGHRS, CDR2 YFSETQ. CDR3 bases: TGCGCCAGCAGCTTGTTAGCAGGGGGCGTAGGAGAGACCCAGTACTTC. This codes for CASSLLAGGVGETQYF.

The chain employs TRBV27 and TRBJ1-6; tentatively, D is TRBD1 (5 bases). Deletions cut 9 bases from V and 8 bases from J, with 14 bases between. CDR1 and CDR2 (germline): MNHEY, SMNVEV (reference sequence). The CDR3 runs to 13 residues. CDR3 nucleotides: TGTGCCAGTTCAGGCCGGGACTATTCACCCCTCCACTTT. It encodes CASSGRDYSPLHF.

With respect to this clone: This same CDR3 is encoded by further DNA sequences in the sample. The CDR3 here is CASSFEGDTEAFF. CDR3 coding DNA: TGTGCCAGCAGTTTTGAGGGGGACACTGAAGCTTTCTTT. The rearrangement joins TRBV27 to TRBJ1-1, with TRBD1 as a possible D gene (6 bases). This CDR3 has 13 residues. Germline CDR1 is MNHEY and CDR2 is SMNVEV (reference sequence). The V end was cut by 3 bases, the J end by 3 bases, with 8 bases between.